This T cell receptor (beta chain) is drawn from a study of monozygotic twins with inflammatory bowel disease. Broader study findings: Fewer clonotypes were shared with others by IBD patients than by healthy twins, especially with disease activity.

The CDR3 is 15 amino acids. CDR1 is DFQATT and CDR2 is SNEGSKA in the germline V gene (reference sequence). Comments on this clonotype: The antigen is undetermined.

Template switching introduced UMIs that contain a 6-nucleotide sample barcode. Nested amplification of TCRalpha and TCRbeta cDNA involved two PCRs of approximately 16 and 10 cycles. TCRdb derives one entry per CDR3 protein from the 5' RACE reads, leaving out DNA. This sample's table reports 440,000 or so distinct CDR3 sequences. V is TRBV20-1 and J is TRBJ2-2; TCRdb calls TRBD1, which cannot be checked without DNA. The sequenced sample was blood. The receptor comes from a human donor with ulcerative colitis or Crohn's disease, or a healthy co-twin of an affected twin (not recorded which). CDR3: CSARSRGRNTGELFF.